The rows below give T cell receptor beta chains drawn from one sample of a study of blood T cell repertoires in COVID-19. Sequencing used immunoSEQ multiplex PCR; TCRdb keeps in-frame clones, though not all of them. The sample lists under 350,000 clones, around 86% occurring once. The sequencing sample was made of peripheral blood. These receptors all come from a young man with active or convalescent COVID-19. The conserved cysteine and the conserved F or W are not part of the CDR3 here. Part of the rows lack a size; the others show once, few, many or a class for expanded clones.

TRBV20-1,-,SASPSGHPYEQY
TRBV7-9,-,ASSRQGGYTGELF
TRBV7-6,-,ASSSGLTYNEQF
TRBV28,-,ASSSPTRNTEAF
TRBV5-1,-,ASSLQGYEQY
TRBV3-1/TRBV3-2,-,ASSQGGSGATGELF
TRBV28,-,ASSPLRTPHTQPQH
TRBV3-1/TRBV3-2,-,ASSPIAGRTEAF
TRBV19,-,ASSMINRRETQY
TRBV11-2,once,ASRFIAGRYNEQF
TRBV6-5,-,ASAAIATYEQY
TRBV12-2,-,ASRSRSLAGGGTDTQY
TRBV6-5,-,ASSKTGGDEQY
TRBV18,-,ASSAGGSTGELF
TRBV2,-,ASTMRGNTIY
TRBV27,-,AAGPTGANVLT
TRBV4-2,-,ASGSSLDRGEAF
TRBV24-1,-,ATRAWTGNTEAF
TRBV6-6,-,ASLQGQLRDTDTQY
TRBV21-1,-,ASSSPGGDEQF
TRBV9,-,ASSVGGRGITDTQY
TRBV6-5,-,ASSREGTAPSYYT
TRBV19,once,ASSEQGNSITDTEAF
TRBV28,-,ASSGPGQGGYEQY
TRBV12-3/TRBV12-4,-,ATGRGVRRGYT
TRBV12-3/TRBV12-4,-,ASKQLNSPLH
TRBV4-2,-,ASSQPWTGGVGNSPLH
TRBV10-3,-,AISTGGDTEAF
TRBV20-1,once,SASGGRKVGELF
TRBV9,-,ASSGAVEGEVYNEQF
TRBV3-1/TRBV3-2,-,ASSQRQGGGNTIY
TRBV30,-,AWNQGRGIMNGEKLF
TRBV7-9,-,ASSLEAEPQH
TRBV27,-,ASKTGGGFSYNEQF
TRBV2,-,ASSGSTGRVAGELF
TRBV7-2,-,ASSLGPGAYGYT
TRBV7-2,-,ASKLAGGSVF
TRBV21-1,-,ASSNLRANSPLH
TRBV2,-,ASSIQGARTEAF
TRBV4-3,-,ASSQGGQNTEAF
TRBV12-3/TRBV12-4,-,ASSLRRWETQY
TRBV9,-,ASSPGVDSTEAF
TRBV29-1,-,SVRTGISSAF
TRBV4-1,-,ASSHLSSYNSPLH
TRBV28,-,ASGGNEQF
TRBV11-3,-,ASSLGALGYT
TRBV30,-,AWSMQGDQPQH
TRBV10-3,few,AAAQTGGNSPLH
TRBV11-1,once,ASSPSGQGVDTQY
TRBV29-1,-,SVEGFSGDIWETQY
TRBV7-9,-,ASSLRAGGPYEQY
TRBV3-1/TRBV3-2,few,ASSQERNEKLF
TRBV12-5,-,ASGWNLQGRGFDEQF
TRBV6-5,few,ASSQDRAQPQH
TRBV3-1/TRBV3-2,-,ASSQGTGLNSPLH